Listed below are T cell receptor beta chains from one sample, sequenced in a study of PD-1 blockade in classical Hodgkin lymphoma. Sequencing was performed with immunoSEQ multiplex PCR; in TCRdb, only in-frame clones are kept and a portion is missing. The table includes about 46,000 clones, 73% detected once. The material was peripheral blood mononuclear cells (PBMCs), obtained at baseline. These receptors all come from a human donor with classical Hodgkin lymphoma. Each CDR3 is given with its conserved first and last residue. The D gene is left open where the match is weak. Some rows have no size entry. The others give once, few or many, or a class for an expanded clone.

cdr3_aa	cdr3_nt	clone_size	v_call	d_call	j_call
CASSLTHTGELFF	TGTGCCAGCAGTTTAACTCACACCGGGGAGCTGTTTTTT	-	TRBV27	-	TRBJ2-2
CASSPSRGDTEAFF	TGTGCCAGCAGTCCCTCCAGGGGAGATACTGAAGCTTTCTTT	-	TRBV6-1	-	TRBJ1-1
CASSEPGLHYGYTF	TGTGCCAGCAGTGAACCGGGACTCCACTATGGCTACACCTTC	-	TRBV6-1	-	TRBJ1-2
CASSLGTWSEQYF	TGTGCCAGCAGCTTGGGGACCTGGAGTGAGCAGTACTTC	-	TRBV5-6	-	TRBJ2-7
CASSLEASFYNEQFF	TGTGCCAGCAGTTTAGAGGCCTCCTTCTACAATGAGCAGTTCTTC	once	TRBV28	-	TRBJ2-1
CSVEPAGGPETQYF	TGCAGCGTTGAACCAGCGGGGGGGCCTGAGACCCAGTACTTC	-	TRBV29-1	TRBD2	TRBJ2-5
CASSDQGGYEQYF	TGTGCCAGCAGTGACCAAGGCGGCTACGAGCAGTACTTC	-	TRBV6-1	-	TRBJ2-7
CASSFRGLGGTGELFF	TGTGCCAGCAGTTTCCGGGGGCTGGGTGGCACCGGGGAGCTGTTTTTT	few	TRBV27	-	TRBJ2-2
CASSPSPGTNSPLHF	TGTGCCAGCAGCCCCTCCCCCGGGACCAATTCACCCCTCCACTTT	-	TRBV7-2	-	TRBJ1-6
CASSLGGRFLDTIYF	TGTGCCAGCAGTCTCGGGGGGCGCTTCTTAGACACCATATATTTT	-	TRBV28	-	TRBJ1-3
CASSIGQGVRYEQYF	TGTGCCAGTAGTATCGGCCAGGGGGTTCGCTACGAGCAGTACTTC	-	TRBV19	TRBD1	TRBJ2-7
CASSAGGWSYGYTF	TGTGCCAGTAGTGCAGGGGGCTGGAGCTATGGCTACACCTTC	-	TRBV19	TRBD1	TRBJ1-2
CASSDTTNYGYTF	TGCGCCAGCAGCGACACAACTAACTATGGCTACACCTTC	-	TRBV5-1	-	TRBJ1-2
CASSLTGTYGYTF	TGTGCCAGCAGCTTAACAGGGACCTATGGCTACACCTTC	-	TRBV28	-	TRBJ1-2
CASSYQGPYEQYF	TGTGCCAGCAGTTACCAGGGACCCTACGAGCAGTACTTC	once	TRBV6-6	-	TRBJ2-7
CASSQARQVLSGNTIYF	TGTGCCAGCAGCCAAGCGAGACAGGTTCTCTCTGGAAACACCATATATTTT	-	TRBV4-2	-	TRBJ1-3
CASNDNAFEDGYTF	TGTGCCAGTAATGACAATGCTTTCGAGGATGGCTACACCTTC	-	TRBV19	-	TRBJ1-2
CASSLNTAVSGNTIYF	TGTGCCAGCAGCTTAAACACGGCCGTCTCTGGAAACACCATATATTTT	few	TRBV7-8	-	TRBJ1-3
CASSSVLASDGNTEAFF	TGTGCCAGCAGCTCCGTATTGGCGTCGGATGGGAACACTGAAGCTTTCTTT	-	TRBV5-4	-	TRBJ1-1
CASSSRTGNSGNTIYF	TGTGCCAGCAGCTCGCGGACAGGAAACTCGGGAAACACCATATATTTT	-	TRBV7-8	TRBD1	TRBJ1-3